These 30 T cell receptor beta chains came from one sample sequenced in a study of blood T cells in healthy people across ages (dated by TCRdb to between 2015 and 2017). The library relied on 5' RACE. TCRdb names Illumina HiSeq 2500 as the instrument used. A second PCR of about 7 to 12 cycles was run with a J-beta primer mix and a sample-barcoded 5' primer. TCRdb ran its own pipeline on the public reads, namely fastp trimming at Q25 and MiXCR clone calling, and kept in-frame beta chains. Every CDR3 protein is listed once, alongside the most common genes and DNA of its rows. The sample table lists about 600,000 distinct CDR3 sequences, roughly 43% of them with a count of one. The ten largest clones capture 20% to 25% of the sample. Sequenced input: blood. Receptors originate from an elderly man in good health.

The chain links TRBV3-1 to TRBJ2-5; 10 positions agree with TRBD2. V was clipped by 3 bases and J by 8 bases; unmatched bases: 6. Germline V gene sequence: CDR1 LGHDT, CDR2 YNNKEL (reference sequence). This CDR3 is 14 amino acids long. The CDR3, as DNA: TGTGCCAGCAGCCAGGGGGCTAGCGGGGGCACCCAGTACTTC. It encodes CASSQGASGGTQYF.

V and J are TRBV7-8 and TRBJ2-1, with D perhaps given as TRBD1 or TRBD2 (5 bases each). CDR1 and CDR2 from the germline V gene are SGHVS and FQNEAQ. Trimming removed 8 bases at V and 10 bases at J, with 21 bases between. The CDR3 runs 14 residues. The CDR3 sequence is CASRTGGGDEEQFF. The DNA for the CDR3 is TGTGCCAGCCGGACGGGTGGGGGAGATGAGGAGCAGTTCTTC. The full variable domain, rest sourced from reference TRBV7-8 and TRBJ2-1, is GAGVSQSPRYKVAKRGQDVALRCDPISGHVSLFWYQQALGQGPEFLTYFQNEAQLDKSGLPSDRFFAERPEGSVSTLKIQRTQQEDSAVYLCASRTGGGDEEQFFGPGTRLTVL.

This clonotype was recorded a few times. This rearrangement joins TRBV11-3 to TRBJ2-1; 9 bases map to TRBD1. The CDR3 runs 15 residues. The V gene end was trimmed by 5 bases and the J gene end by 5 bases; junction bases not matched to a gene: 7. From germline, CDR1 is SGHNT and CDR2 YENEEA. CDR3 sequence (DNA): TGTGCCAGCAGCGGGACAGGGCTTCATAACAATGAGCAGTTCTTC. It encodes CASSGTGLHNNEQFF.

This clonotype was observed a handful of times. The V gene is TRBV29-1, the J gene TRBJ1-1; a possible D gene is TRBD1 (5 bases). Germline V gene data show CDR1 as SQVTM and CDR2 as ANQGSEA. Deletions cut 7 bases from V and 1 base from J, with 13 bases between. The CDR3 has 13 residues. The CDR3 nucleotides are TGCAGCGCCCGGACGCAGGGGAACACTGAAGCTTTCTTT. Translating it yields CSARTQGNTEAFF.

In DNA, the CDR3 is TGCGCCAGCAGCTTGGAGGGACTAGCGGGGACGAACACCGGGGAGCTGTTTTTT. Encoded protein: CASSLEGLAGTNTGELFF. This sequence joins TRBV5-1 and TRBJ2-2; 13 bases fit TRBD2. Germline CDR1 and CDR2: SGHRS and YFSETQ. CDR3 length: 18 amino acids. V gave up 0 bases and J gave up 0 bases; unmatched junction bases: 2. Drawing the rest from reference TRBV5-1 and TRBJ2-2, the complete variable domain is KAGVTQTPRYLIKTRGQQVTLSCSPISGHRSVSWYQQTPGQGLQFLFEYFSETQRNKGNFPGRFSGRQFSNSRSEMNVSTLELGDSALYLCASSLEGLAGTNTGELFFGEGSRLTVL.

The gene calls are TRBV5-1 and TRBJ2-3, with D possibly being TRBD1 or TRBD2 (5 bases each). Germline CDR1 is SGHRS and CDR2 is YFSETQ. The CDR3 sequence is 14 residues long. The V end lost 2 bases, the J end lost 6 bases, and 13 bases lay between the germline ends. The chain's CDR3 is CASSFGGYTDTQYF. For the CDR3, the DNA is TGCGCCAGCAGCTTTGGGGGATATACGGATACGCAGTATTTT. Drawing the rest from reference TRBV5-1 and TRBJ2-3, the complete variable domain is KAGVTQTPRYLIKTRGQQVTLSCSPISGHRSVSWYQQTPGQGLQFLFEYFSETQRNKGNFPGRFSGRQFSNSRSEMNVSTLELGDSALYLCASSFGGYTDTQYFGPGTRLTVL.

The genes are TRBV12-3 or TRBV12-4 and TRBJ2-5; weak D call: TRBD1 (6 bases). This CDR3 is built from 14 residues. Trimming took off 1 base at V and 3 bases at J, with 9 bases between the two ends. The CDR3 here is CASSLGRGKETQYF. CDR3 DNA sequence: TGTGCCAGCAGTTTAGGCAGGGGTAAAGAGACCCAGTACTTC.

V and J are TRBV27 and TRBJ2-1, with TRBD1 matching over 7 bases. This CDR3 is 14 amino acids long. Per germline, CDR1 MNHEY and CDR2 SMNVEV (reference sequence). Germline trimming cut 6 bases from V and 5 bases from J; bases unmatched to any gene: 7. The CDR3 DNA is TGTGCCAGCAGCAACAGGGGTGCCGACAATGAGCAGTTCTTC. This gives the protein CASSNRGADNEQFF.

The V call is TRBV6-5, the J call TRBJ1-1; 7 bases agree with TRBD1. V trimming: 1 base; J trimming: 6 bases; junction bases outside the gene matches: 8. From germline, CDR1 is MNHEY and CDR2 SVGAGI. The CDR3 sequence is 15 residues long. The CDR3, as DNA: TGTGCCAGCAGTTACTATGCGAGGGGGCCGGCTGAAGCTTTCTTT. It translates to CASSYYARGPAEAFF.

In DNA, the CDR3 is TGTGCCTGGAGCCGGGACAGGGGGGCAGATACGCAGTATTTT. It is translated as CAWSRDRGADTQYF. This chain links TRBV30 with TRBJ2-3; 11 positions match TRBD1. This CDR3 spans 14 amino acids. Unmatched junction bases numbered 3, after V lost 3 bases and J lost 4 bases. From germline, CDR1 is GTSNPN and CDR2 SVGIG (reference sequence). The full variable domain, completed using reference TRBV30 and TRBJ2-3, is SQTIHQWPATLVQPVGSPLSLECTVEGTSNPNLYWYRQAAGRGLQLLFYSVGIGQISSEVPQNLSASRPQDRQFILSSKKLLLSDSGFYLCAWSRDRGADTQYFGPGTRLTVL.

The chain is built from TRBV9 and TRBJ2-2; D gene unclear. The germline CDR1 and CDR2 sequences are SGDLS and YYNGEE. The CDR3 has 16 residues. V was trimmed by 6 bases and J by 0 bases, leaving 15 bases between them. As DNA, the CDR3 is TGTGCCAGCACCCTCGATGGCGTATCGAACACCGGGGAGCTGTTTTTT. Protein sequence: CASTLDGVSNTGELFF.

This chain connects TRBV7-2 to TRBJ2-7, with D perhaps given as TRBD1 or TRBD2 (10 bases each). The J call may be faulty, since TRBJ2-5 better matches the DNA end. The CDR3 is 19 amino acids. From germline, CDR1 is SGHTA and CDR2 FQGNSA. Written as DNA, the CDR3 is TGTGCCAGCAGCACAGACAGGGGGCGGGCTAGCGGGAGAGTTGAGACCCAGTACTTC. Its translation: CASSTDRGRASGRVETQYF.

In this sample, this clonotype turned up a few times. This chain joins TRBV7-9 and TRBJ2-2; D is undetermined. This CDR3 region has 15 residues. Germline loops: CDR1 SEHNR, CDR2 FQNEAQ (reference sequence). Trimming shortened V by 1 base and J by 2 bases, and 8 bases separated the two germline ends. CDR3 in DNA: TGTGCCAGCAGCTTAGTTGCCAGTAACACCGGGGAGCTGTTTTTT. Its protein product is CASSLVASNTGELFF.

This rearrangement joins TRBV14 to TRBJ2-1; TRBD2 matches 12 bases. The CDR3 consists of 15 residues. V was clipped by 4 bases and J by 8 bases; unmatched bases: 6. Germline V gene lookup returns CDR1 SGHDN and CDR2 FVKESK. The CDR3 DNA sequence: TGTGCCAGCAGCCCACTAGCGGGGGGCGTCGATGAGCAGTTCTTC. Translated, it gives CASSPLAGGVDEQFF.

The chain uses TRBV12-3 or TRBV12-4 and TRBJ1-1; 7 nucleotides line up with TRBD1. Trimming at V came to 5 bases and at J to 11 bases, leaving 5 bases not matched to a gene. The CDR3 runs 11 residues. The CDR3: CASSLGGVAFF. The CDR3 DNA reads TGTGCCAGCAGTCTAGGGGGCGTCGCTTTCTTT.

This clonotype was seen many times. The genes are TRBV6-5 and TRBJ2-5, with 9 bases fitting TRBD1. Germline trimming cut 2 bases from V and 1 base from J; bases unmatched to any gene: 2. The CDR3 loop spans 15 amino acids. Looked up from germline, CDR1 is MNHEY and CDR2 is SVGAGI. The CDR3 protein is CASSYGDRVQETQYF. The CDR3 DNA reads TGTGCCAGCAGTTACGGGGACAGGGTCCAAGAGACCCAGTACTTC.

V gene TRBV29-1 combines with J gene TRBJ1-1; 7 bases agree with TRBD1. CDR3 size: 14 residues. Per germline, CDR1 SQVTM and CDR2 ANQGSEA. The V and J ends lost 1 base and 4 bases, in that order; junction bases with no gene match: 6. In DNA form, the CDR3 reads TGCAGCGTTGAAGTCCAGGGGGTTGGCACTGAAGCTTTCTTT. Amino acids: CSVEVQGVGTEAFF. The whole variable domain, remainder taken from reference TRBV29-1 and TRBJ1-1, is SAVISQKPSRDICQRGTSLTIQCQVDSQVTMMFWYRQQPGQSLTLIATANQGSEATYESGFVIDKFPISRPNLTFSTLTVSNMSPEDSSIYLCSVEVQGVGTEAFFGQGTRLTVV.

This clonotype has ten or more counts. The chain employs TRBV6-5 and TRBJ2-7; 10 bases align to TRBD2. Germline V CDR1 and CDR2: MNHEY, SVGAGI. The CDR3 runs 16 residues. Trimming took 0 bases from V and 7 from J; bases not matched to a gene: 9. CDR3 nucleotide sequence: TGTGCCAGCAGTTACTCGATTGGGCCTAGCGGGAGAGAGCAGTACTTC. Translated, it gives CASSYSIGPSGREQYF.

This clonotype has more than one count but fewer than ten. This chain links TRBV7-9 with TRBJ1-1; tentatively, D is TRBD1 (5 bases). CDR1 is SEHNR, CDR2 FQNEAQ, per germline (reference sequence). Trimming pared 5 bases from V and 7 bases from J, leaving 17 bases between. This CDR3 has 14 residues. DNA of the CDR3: TGTGCCAGCAGCCGAGGTGGGGGGACCCATGAAGCTTTCTTT. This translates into CASSRGGGTHEAFF.

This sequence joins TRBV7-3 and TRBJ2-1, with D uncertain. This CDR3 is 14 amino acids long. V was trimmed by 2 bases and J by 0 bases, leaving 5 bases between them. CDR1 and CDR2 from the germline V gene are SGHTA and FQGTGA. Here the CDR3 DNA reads TGTGCCAGCAGCTTAGCCGCCTCCTACAATGAGCAGTTCTTC. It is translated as CASSLAASYNEQFF.

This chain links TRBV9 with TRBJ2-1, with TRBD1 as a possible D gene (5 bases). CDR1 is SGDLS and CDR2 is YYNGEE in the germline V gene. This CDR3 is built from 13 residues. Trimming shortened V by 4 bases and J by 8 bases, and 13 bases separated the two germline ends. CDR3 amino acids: CASSRIPGHEQFF. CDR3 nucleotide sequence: TGTGCCAGCAGCAGAATCCCAGGGCATGAGCAGTTCTTC.

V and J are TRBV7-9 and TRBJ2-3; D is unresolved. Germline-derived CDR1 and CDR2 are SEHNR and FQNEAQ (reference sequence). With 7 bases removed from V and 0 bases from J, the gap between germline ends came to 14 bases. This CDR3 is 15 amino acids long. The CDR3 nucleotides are TGTGCCAGCAACGCCGACGGAATTAGCACAGATACGCAGTATTTT. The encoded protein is CASNADGISTDTQYF.

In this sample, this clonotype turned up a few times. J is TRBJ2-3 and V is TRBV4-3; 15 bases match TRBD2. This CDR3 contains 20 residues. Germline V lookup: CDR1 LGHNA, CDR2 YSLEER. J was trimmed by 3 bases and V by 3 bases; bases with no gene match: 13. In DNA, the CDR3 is TGCGCCAGCAGCCATAATCGGCGAGGACTAGCGGGGGGGAAGACAGATACGCAGTATTTT. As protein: CASSHNRRGLAGGKTDTQYF.

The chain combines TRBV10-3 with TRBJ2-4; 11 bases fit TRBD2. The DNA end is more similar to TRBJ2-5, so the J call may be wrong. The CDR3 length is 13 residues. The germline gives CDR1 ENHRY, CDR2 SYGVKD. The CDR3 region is CATRLAGQETQYF. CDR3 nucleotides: TGTGCCACCAGACTAGCGGGGCAAGAGACCCAGTACTTC.

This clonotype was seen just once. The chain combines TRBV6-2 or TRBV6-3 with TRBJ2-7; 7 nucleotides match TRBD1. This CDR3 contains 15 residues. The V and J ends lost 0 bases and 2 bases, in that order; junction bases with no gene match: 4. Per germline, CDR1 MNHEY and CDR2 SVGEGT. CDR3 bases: TGTGCCAGCAGTTACTCAGAGGGGGCCGCCTACGAGCAGTACTTC. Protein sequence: CASSYSEGAAYEQYF.

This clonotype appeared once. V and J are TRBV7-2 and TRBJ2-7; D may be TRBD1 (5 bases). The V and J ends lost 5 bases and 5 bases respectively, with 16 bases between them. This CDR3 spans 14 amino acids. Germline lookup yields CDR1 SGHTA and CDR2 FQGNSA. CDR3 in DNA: TGTGCCAGCAGCCCATGGACGGGCAGGGACGAGCAGTACTTC. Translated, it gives CASSPWTGRDEQYF.

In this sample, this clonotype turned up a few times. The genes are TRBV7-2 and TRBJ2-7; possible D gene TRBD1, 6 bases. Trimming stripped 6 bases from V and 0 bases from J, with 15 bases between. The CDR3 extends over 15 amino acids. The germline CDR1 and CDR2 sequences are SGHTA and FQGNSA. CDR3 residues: CASRFYRDTSYEQYF. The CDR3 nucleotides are TGTGCCAGCAGATTTTACCGGGACACCTCCTACGAGCAGTACTTC.

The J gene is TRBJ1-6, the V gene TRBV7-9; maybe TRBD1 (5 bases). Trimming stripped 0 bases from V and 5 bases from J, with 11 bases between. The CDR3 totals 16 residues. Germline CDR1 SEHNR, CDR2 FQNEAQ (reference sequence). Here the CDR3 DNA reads TGTGCCAGCAGCTTAGCAGGGAACAGGAATAATTCACCCCTCCACTTT. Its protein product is CASSLAGNRNNSPLHF. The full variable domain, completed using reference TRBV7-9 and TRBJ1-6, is DTGVSQNPRHKITKRGQNVTFRCDPISEHNRLYWYRQTLGQGPEFLTYFQNEAQLEKSRLLSDRFSAERPKGSFSTLEIQRTEQGDSAMYLCASSLAGNRNNSPLHFGNGTRLTVT.

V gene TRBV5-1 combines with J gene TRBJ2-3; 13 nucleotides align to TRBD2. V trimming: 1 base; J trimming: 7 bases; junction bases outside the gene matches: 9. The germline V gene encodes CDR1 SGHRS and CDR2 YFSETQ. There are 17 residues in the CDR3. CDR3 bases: TGCGCCAGCAGCTTGCCCCTGCGACTAGCGGGGGGAAATACGCAGTATTTT. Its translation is CASSLPLRLAGGNTQYF.

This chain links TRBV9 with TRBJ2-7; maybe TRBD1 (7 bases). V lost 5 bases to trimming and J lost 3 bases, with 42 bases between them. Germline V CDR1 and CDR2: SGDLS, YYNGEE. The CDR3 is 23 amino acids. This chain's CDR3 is CASRDRQGWPKENIGGSYYEQYF. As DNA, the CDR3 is TGTGCCAGCAGAGACCGACAGGGATGGCCCAAAGAAAACATCGGGGGATCATACTACGAGCAGTACTTC.